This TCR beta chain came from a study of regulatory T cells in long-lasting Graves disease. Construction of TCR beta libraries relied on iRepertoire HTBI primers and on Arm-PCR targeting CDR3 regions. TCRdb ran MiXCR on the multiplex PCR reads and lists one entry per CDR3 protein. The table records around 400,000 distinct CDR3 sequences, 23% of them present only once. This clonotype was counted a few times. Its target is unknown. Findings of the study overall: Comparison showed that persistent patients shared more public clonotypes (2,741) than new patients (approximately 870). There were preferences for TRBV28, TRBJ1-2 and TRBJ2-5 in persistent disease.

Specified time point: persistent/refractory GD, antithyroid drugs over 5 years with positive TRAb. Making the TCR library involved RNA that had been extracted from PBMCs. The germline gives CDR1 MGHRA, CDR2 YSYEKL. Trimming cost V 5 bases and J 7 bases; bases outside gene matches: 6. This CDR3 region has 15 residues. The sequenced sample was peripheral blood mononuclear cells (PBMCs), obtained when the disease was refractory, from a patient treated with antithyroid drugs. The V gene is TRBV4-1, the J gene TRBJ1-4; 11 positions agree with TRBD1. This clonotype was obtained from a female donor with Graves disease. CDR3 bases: TGCGCCAGCAGCACCGGACAGGGGGCACGTGAAAAACTGTTTTTT. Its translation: CASSTGQGAREKLFF.